This section outlines one TCR beta chain sequence together with its context. This table comes from immunoSEQ multiplex PCR, and its TCRdb copy is limited to in-frame clones, with some not included. The data hold some 37,000 clones, with about nine tenths observed a single time. The data belong to a study of T cell changes during pregnancy in multiple sclerosis. Sequencing used CD4+ T cells from peripheral blood mononuclear cells, obtained before pregnancy. This receptor was obtained from a female donor with multiple sclerosis, enrolled in a pregnancy study.

The CDR3 sequence: CASRKSGTPITDTQYF. The CDR3 DNA follows: TGTGCCAGCAGAAAGAGTGGGACTCCGATTACAGATACGCAGTATTTT. The rearrangement links TRBV27 to TRBJ2-3; D is perhaps TRBD2 (6 bases). Per germline, CDR1 MNHEY and CDR2 SMNVEV (reference sequence). This CDR3 contains 16 residues. With 6 bases removed from V and 3 bases from J, the gap between germline ends came to 19 bases.